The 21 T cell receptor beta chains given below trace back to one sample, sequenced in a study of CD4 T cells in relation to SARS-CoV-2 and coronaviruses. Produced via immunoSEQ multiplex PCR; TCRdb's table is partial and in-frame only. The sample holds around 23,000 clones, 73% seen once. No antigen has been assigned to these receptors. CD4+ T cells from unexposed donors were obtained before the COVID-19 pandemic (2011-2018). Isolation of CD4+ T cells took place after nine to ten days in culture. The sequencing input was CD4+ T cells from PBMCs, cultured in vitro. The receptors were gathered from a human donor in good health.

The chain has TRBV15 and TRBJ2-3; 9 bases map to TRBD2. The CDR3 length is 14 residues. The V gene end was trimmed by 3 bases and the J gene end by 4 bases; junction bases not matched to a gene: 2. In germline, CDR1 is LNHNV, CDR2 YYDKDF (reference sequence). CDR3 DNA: TGTGCCACCAGCAGGGGACTAGCTTCAGATACGCAGTATTTT. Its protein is CATSRGLASDTQYF. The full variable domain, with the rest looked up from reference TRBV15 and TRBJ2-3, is DAMVIQNPRYQVTQFGKPVTLSCSQTLNHNVMYWYQQKSSQAPKLLFHYYDKDFNNEADTPDNFQSRRPNTSFCFLDIRSPGLGDTAMYLCATSRGLASDTQYFGPGTRLTVL.

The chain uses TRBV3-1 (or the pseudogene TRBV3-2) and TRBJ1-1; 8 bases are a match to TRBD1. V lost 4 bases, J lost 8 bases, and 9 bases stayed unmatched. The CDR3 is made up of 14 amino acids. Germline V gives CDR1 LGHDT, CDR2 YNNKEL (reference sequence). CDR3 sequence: CASSRGQGGREAFF. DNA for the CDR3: TGTGCCAGCAGCCGAGGACAGGGAGGGAGGGAAGCTTTCTTT.

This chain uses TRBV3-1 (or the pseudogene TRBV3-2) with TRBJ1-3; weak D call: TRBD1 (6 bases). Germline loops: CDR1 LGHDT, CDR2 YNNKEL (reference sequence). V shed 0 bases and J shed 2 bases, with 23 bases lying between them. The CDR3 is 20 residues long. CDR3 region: CASSQERGGVRRQAGNTIYF. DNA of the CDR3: TGTGCCAGCAGCCAAGAGAGGGGGGGGGTTCGACGACAGGCTGGAAACACCATATATTTT.

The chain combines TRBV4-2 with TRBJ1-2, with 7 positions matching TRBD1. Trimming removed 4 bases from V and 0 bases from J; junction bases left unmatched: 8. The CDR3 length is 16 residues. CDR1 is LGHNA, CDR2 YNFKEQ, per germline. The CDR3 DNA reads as TGTGCCAGCAGCCTATACGACAGGGCCCCTAACTATGGCTACACCTTC. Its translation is CASSLYDRAPNYGYTF.

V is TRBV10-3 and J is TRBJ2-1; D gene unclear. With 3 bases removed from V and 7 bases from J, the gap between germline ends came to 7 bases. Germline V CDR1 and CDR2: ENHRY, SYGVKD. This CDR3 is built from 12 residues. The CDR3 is CAISDGANEQFF. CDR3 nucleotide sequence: TGTGCCATCAGTGATGGTGCAAATGAGCAGTTCTTC.

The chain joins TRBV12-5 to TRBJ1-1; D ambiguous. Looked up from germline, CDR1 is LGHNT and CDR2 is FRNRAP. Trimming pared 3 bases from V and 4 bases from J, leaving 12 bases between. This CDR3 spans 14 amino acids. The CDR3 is CASGFEKPSTEAFF. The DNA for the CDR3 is TGTGCTAGTGGTTTCGAGAAGCCCAGCACTGAAGCTTTCTTT.

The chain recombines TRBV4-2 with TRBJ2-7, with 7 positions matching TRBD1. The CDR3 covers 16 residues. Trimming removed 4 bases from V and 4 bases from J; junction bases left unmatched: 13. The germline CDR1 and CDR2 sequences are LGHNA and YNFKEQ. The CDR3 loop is CASSPRRRVRGYEQYF. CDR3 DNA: TGTGCCAGCAGCCCAAGGCGGCGGGTCAGGGGGTACGAGCAGTACTTC.

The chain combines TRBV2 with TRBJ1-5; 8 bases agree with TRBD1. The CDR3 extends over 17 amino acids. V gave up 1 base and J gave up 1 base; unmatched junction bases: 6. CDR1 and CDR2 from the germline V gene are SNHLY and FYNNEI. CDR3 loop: CASSEGRGLRSNQPQHF. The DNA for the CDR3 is TGTGCCAGCAGTGAAGGCAGGGGGCTACGGAGCAATCAGCCCCAGCATTTT.

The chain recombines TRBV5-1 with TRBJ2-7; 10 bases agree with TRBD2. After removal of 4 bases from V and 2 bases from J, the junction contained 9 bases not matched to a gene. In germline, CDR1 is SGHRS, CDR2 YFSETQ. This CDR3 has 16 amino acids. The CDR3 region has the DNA TGCGCCAGCAGCACCGAACCCCTAGCGGGGGCCTACGAGCAGTACTTC. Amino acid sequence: CASSTEPLAGAYEQYF.

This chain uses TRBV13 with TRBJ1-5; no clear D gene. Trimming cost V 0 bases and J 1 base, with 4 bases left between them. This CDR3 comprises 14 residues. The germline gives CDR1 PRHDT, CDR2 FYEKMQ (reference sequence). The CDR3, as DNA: TGTGCCAGCAGCTTAGGCAGGAGCAATCAGCCCCAGCATTTT. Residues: CASSLGRSNQPQHF.

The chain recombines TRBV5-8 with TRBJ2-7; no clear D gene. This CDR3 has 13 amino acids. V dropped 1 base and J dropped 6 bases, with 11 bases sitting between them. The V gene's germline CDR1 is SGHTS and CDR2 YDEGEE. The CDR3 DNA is TGTGCCAGCAGCTTGTCAACGTTGGGCGAGCAGTACTTC. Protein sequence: CASSLSTLGEQYF.

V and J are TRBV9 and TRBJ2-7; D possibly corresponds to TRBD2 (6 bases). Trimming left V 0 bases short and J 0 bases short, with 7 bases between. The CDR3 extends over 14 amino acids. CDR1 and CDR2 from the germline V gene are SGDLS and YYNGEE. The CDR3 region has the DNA TGTGCCAGCAGCGTAGACGGGAGCTCCTACGAGCAGTACTTC. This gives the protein CASSVDGSSYEQYF.

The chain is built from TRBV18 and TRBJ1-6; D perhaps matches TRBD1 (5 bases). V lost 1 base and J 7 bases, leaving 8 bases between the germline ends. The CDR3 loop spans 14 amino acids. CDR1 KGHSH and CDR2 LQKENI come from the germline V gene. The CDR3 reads CASSPQGKNSPLHF. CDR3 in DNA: TGTGCCAGCTCACCACAGGGGAAAAATTCACCCCTCCACTTT.

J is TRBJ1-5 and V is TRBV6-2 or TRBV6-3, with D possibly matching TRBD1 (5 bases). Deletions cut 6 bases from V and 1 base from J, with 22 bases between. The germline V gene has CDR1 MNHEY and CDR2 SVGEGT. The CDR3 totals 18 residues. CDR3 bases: TGTGCCAGCAGCCCGGCGGGGGGGGTTTCGACGAGCAATCAGCCCCAGCATTTT. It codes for CASSPAGGVSTSNQPQHF.

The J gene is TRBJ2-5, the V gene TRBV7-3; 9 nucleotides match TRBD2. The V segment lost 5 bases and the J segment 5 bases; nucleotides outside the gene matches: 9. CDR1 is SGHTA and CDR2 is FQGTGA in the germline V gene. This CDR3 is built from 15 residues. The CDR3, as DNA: TGTGCCAGCAGCGATGGCGGGAGGGCCGAGGAGACCCAGTACTTC. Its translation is CASSDGGRAEETQYF. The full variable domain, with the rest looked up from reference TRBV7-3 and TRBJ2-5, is GAGVSQTPSNKVTEKGKYVELRCDPISGHTALYWYRQSLGQGPEFLIYFQGTGAADDSGLPNDRFFAVRPEGSVSTLKIQRTERGDSAVYLCASSDGGRAEETQYFGPGTRLLVL.

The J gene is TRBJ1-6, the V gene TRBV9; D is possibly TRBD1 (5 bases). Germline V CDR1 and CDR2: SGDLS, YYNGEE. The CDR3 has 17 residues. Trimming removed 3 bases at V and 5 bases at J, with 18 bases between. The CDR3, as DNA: TGTGCCAGCAGCGAGGGAAGGACTGGGGCGAATAATTCACCCCTCCACTTT. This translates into CASSEGRTGANNSPLHF.

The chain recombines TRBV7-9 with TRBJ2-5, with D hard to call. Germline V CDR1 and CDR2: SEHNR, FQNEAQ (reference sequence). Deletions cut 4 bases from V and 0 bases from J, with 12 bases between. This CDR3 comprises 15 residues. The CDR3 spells CASSSLMAHQETQYF. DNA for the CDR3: TGTGCCAGCAGCTCCTTGATGGCCCACCAAGAGACCCAGTACTTC.

CDR3 sequence: CAISGGRGRGGELFF. CDR3 in DNA: TGTGCCATCAGTGGCGGTCGGGGGCGGGGCGGGGAGCTGTTTTTT. The chain recombines TRBV10-3 with TRBJ2-2; D is tentatively TRBD1 or TRBD2 (6 bases each). V was cut by 4 bases and J by 7 bases, with 16 bases left in between. Germline assignment: CDR1 ENHRY and CDR2 SYGVKD. The CDR3 sequence is 15 residues long.

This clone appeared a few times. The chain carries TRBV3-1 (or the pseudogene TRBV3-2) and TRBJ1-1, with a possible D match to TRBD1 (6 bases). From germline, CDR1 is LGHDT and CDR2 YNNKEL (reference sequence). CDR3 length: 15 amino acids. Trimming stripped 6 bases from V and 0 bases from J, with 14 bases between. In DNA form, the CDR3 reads TGTGCCAGCAGAAGAGGGGACACGATGAACACTGAAGCTTTCTTT. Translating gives CASRRGDTMNTEAFF.

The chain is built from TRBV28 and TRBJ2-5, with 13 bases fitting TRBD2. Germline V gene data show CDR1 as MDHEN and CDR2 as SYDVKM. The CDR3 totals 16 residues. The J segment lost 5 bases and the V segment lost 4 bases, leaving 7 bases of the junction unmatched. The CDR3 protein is CASSSRTSGSLETQYF. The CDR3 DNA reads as TGTGCCAGCAGTTCACGGACTAGCGGGAGTTTGGAGACCCAGTACTTC. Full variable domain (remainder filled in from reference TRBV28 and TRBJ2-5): DVKVTQSSRYLVKRTGEKVFLECVQDMDHENMFWYRQDPGLGLRLIYFSYDVKMKEKGDIPEGYSVSREKKERFSLILESASTNQTSMYLCASSSRTSGSLETQYFGPGTRLLVL.

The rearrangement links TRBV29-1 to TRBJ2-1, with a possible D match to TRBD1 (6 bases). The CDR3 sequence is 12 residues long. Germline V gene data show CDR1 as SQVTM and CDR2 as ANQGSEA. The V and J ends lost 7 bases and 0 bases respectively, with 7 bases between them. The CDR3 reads CSAGVSYNEQFF. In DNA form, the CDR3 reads TGCAGCGCAGGGGTCTCCTACAATGAGCAGTTCTTC.